The 30 T cell receptor beta chains reported below all come from one sample, sequenced in a study of cytomegalovirus exposure and HLA in healthy donors. The PCR used 60 Vbeta and 13 Jbeta primers. TCRdb's table, derived via immunoSEQ multiplex PCR, lists solely in-frame clones and lacks some. The sample records 93,000 or so clones, almost 80% being singletons. Sequenced input: PBMCs. The source is a man in his fifties or sixties in good health and CMV-seropositive.

This sequence joins TRBV28 and TRBJ2-1, with D perhaps TRBD1 (5 bases). The CDR3 is 13 residues long. The V end lost 4 bases, the J end lost 12 bases, and 16 bases lay between the germline ends. Germline values: CDR1 MDHEN, CDR2 SYDVKM. CDR3 coding DNA: TGTGCCAGCAGTTCAACACTCGCGCAGGGGCAGTTCTTC. This gives the protein CASSSTLAQGQFF.

This clone was counted between two and nine times. This chain links TRBV5-5 with TRBJ1-2; tentatively, D is TRBD1 (6 bases). Germline assignment: CDR1 SGHKS and CDR2 YYEKEE (reference sequence). This CDR3 has 13 amino acids. Trimming removed 4 bases from V and 7 bases from J, with 14 bases in between. The CDR3 coding sequence is TGTGCCAGCAGCCCGTCAGGGGATAGTGGCTACACCTTC. Translated: CASSPSGDSGYTF.

The chain uses TRBV11-2 and TRBJ2-7, with D perhaps matching TRBD1 (5 bases). V was clipped by 2 bases and J by 3 bases, with 17 bases between them. CDR3 size: 16 residues. Looked up from germline, CDR1 is SGHAT and CDR2 is FQNNGV. The DNA for the CDR3 is TGTGCCAGCAGCTTATTGAAACAAAGGGGTAACTACGAGCAGTACTTC. Protein sequence: CASSLLKQRGNYEQYF. Combining the CDR3 with reference TRBV11-2 and TRBJ2-7 gives the whole variable domain EAGVAQSPRYKIIEKRQSVAFWCNPISGHATLYWYQQILGQGPKLLIQFQNNGVVDDSQLPKDRFSAERLKGVDSTLKIQPAKLEDSAVYLCASSLLKQRGNYEQYFGPGTRLTVT.

The gene calls are TRBV10-3 and TRBJ1-4; a possible D gene is TRBD1 (5 bases). CDR1 is ENHRY and CDR2 is SYGVKD in the germline V gene. The CDR3 has 14 residues. Trimming left V 6 bases short and J 8 bases short, with 16 bases between. The CDR3 here is CAISRVEGQEKLFF. The CDR3 DNA follows: TGTGCCATCAGCCGGGTGGAGGGGCAGGAAAAACTGTTTTTT.

V and J are TRBV25-1 and TRBJ1-1; 7 bases line up with TRBD1. Germline V gene sequence: CDR1 MGHDK, CDR2 SYGVNS. The CDR3 has 15 amino acids. With 5 bases clipped from V and 1 base from J, the junction kept 7 bases outside the gene matches. The CDR3 DNA sequence: TGTGCCAGCAGTCCCTTGACAGGGAGGAACACTGAAGCTTTCTTT. Encoded protein: CASSPLTGRNTEAFF.

This clone was seen more than once but under ten times. This chain joins TRBV18 and TRBJ2-2; 7 bases match TRBD1. Trimming cost V 3 bases and J 5 bases; bases outside gene matches: 6. Germline V gene lookup returns CDR1 KGHSH and CDR2 LQKENI. The length of the CDR3 is 15 residues. CDR3 residues: CASSPTGEVTGELFF. The CDR3, as DNA: TGTGCCAGCTCACCCACAGGGGAAGTAACCGGGGAGCTGTTTTTT.

The chain recombines TRBV12-5 with TRBJ2-3; 7 bases are shared with TRBD2. The V and J ends lost 3 bases and 8 bases, in that order; junction bases with no gene match: 8. Germline values: CDR1 LGHNT, CDR2 FRNRAP. The CDR3 covers 14 residues. CDR3 nucleotides: TGTGCTAGTGGTTTCGGGACTACAACGTCTACGCAGTATTTT. It translates to CASGFGTTTSTQYF.

This chain joins TRBV30 and TRBJ1-6; TRBD1 aligns across 9 bases. Germline V lookup: CDR1 GTSNPN, CDR2 SVGIG (reference sequence). The junction had 5 bases not matched to a gene; V was cut back by 4 bases and J by 10 bases. CDR3 size: 13 residues. The CDR3 DNA is TGTGCCTGGACTGCGGACAGGGGCTCACCCCTCCACTTT. Encoded protein: CAWTADRGSPLHF.

The V gene is TRBV5-6, the J gene TRBJ2-7; perhaps TRBD2 as D (6 bases). V was trimmed by 0 bases and J by 1 base, leaving 14 bases between them. The length of the CDR3 is 16 residues. Germline V gene sequence: CDR1 SGHDT, CDR2 YYEEEE. CDR3 residues: CASSLDAGTLSYEQYF. The CDR3 region has the DNA TGTGCCAGCAGCTTGGATGCGGGAACGCTATCCTACGAGCAGTACTTC.

The chain recombines TRBV7-2 with TRBJ2-1; D remains ambiguous. CDR1 is SGHTA and CDR2 is FQGNSA in the germline V gene. There are 13 residues in the CDR3. V was cut by 2 bases and J by 5 bases, with 7 bases left in between. The DNA of the CDR3 is TGTGCCAGCAGCTTATCTCAGAACAATGAGCAGTTCTTC. Protein: CASSLSQNNEQFF.

Comments on this clone: At the DNA level, this CDR3 is encoded by other sequences in the same sample as well. V and J are TRBV28 and TRBJ2-5; possibly TRBD1 for D (6 bases). The closer fit of TRBJ2-7 to the DNA end suggests the J call may be wrong. Germline CDR1 is MDHEN and CDR2 is SYDVKM. The CDR3 contains 13 residues. CDR3 in DNA: TGTGCCAGCAGTACAGGGCTCTCCTACGAGCAGTACTTC. Its translation is CASSTGLSYEQYF.

J is TRBJ2-5 and V is TRBV6-6; maybe TRBD1 (6 bases). Gene TRBJ2-7 matches the end of the DNA better, so the J call may be wrong. The germline V gene encodes CDR1 MNHNY and CDR2 SVGAGI (reference sequence). CDR3 size: 14 residues. The CDR3 loop reads CASSTETGTREQYF. CDR3 nucleotide sequence: TGTGCCAGCAGTACCGAGACAGGTACCCGCGAGCAGTACTTC.

This chain links TRBV18 with TRBJ1-2, with 8 bases that match TRBD1. The CDR3 is made up of 16 amino acids. The J segment lost 3 bases and the V segment lost 0 bases, leaving 6 bases of the junction unmatched. The germline gives CDR1 KGHSH, CDR2 LQKENI. This CDR3 reads CASSPPQGAWDYGYTF. The CDR3 DNA is TGTGCCAGCTCACCACCCCAGGGGGCTTGGGACTATGGCTACACCTTC.

The chain joins TRBV7-8 to TRBJ2-7; D might be TRBD2 (6 bases). V was clipped by 11 bases and J by 2 bases, with 19 bases between them. This CDR3 is 14 amino acids long. Germline V CDR1 and CDR2: SGHVS, FQNEAQ. In DNA, the CDR3 is TGTGCCTCCTTCGGTACGGGGGACCCCTACGAGCAGTACTTC. This gives the protein CASFGTGDPYEQYF.

The V gene is TRBV27, the J gene TRBJ2-1; TRBD1 is a possible D gene (6 bases). Germline V lookup: CDR1 MNHEY, CDR2 SMNVEV (reference sequence). The V end lost 2 bases, the J end lost 2 bases, and 10 bases lay between the germline ends. This CDR3 region has 15 residues. This chain's CDR3 is CASSLRAGAYNEQFF. In nucleotides, the CDR3 is TGTGCCAGCAGTTTAAGGGCAGGGGCCTACAATGAGCAGTTCTTC.

J is TRBJ1-6 and V is TRBV2; 11 bases are shared with TRBD1. This CDR3 contains 15 residues. The junction had 5 bases not matched to a gene; V was cut back by 6 bases and J by 7 bases. Per germline, CDR1 SNHLY and CDR2 FYNNEI. The CDR3 loop is CASSEWDRGNSPLHF. In DNA form, the CDR3 reads TGTGCCAGCAGCGAATGGGACAGGGGGAATTCACCCCTCCACTTT. Combining the CDR3 with reference TRBV2 and TRBJ1-6 gives the whole variable domain EPEVTQTPSHQVTQMGQEVILRCVPISNHLYFYWYRQILGQKVEFLVSFYNNEISEKSEIFDDQFSVERPDGSNFTLKIRSTKLEDSAMYFCASSEWDRGNSPLHFGNGTRLTVT.

The J gene is TRBJ1-6, the V gene TRBV2; 8 bases align to TRBD1. Germline CDR1 reads SNHLY; CDR2 reads FYNNEI. CDR3 size: 18 residues. The V segment lost 3 bases and the J segment 8 bases; nucleotides outside the gene matches: 15. CDR3 nucleotide sequence: TGTGCCAGCAGTGACCCTAGCTGGGGGACAGGAAAGGATTCACCCCTCCACTTT. Amino acids: CASSDPSWGTGKDSPLHF.

V is TRBV9 and J is TRBJ1-1; no reliable D call. The CDR3 loop spans 14 amino acids. Between the trimmed V and J ends, which lost 3 bases and 0 bases, there was a span of 9 bases. Germline CDR1 is SGDLS and CDR2 is YYNGEE. CDR3 amino acids: CASSANTLNTEAFF. CDR3 in DNA: TGTGCCAGCAGCGCCAATACACTGAACACTGAAGCTTTCTTT.

This sequence joins TRBV10-1 and TRBJ2-2, with no clear D. V lost 6 bases, J lost 8 bases, and 10 bases lay in between. Germline values: CDR1 WNHNN, CDR2 SYGVQD (reference sequence). The CDR3 is 12 amino acids. The CDR3 bases are TGCGCCAGCAGGGCCCCACAAGGGGAGCTGTTTTTT. Amino acids: CASRAPQGELFF.

V gene TRBV28 combines with J gene TRBJ2-6, with a tentative D call TRBD1 (5 bases). The CDR3 runs to 18 residues. CDR1 MDHEN and CDR2 SYDVKM come from the germline V gene. The ends were cut back, 5 bases at V and 2 bases at J, with 19 bases in the middle. CDR3 bases: TGTGCCAGCAGTGGGGCGCTGGGGTTAGGCACTGGGGCCAACGTCCTGACTTTC. Translated: CASSGALGLGTGANVLTF.

The V call is TRBV28, the J call TRBJ2-2, with 8 bases fitting TRBD1. This CDR3 is 14 amino acids long. Looked up from germline, CDR1 is MDHEN and CDR2 is SYDVKM. Trimming at V came to 6 bases and at J to 7 bases, leaving 7 bases not matched to a gene. CDR3 residues: CASRRGQVNGELFF. The CDR3 DNA is TGTGCCAGCAGGCGGGGACAGGTTAACGGGGAGCTGTTTTTT.

This rearrangement joins TRBV6-1 to TRBJ1-6, with TRBD1 matching 7 bases. The CDR3 extends over 14 amino acids. CDR1 and CDR2 (germline): MNHNS, SASEGT. With 11 bases clipped from V and 7 bases from J, the junction kept 11 bases outside the gene matches. For the CDR3, the DNA is TGTGCCGGTCGCCCCGGGACAGCAAATTCACCCCTCCACTTT. Translation: CAGRPGTANSPLHF.

To note about this clone: At one end the junction does not follow the germline gene, possibly because of a read error. This chain uses TRBV7-9 with TRBJ2-5; D ambiguous. There are 17 residues in the CDR3. Germline-derived CDR1 and CDR2 are SEHNR and FQNEAQ (reference sequence). This chain's CDR3 is CSSSWKKTVDFQETQYF. The CDR3 DNA is TGTTCCAGCAGCTGGAAGAAGACCGTCGACTTTCAAGAGACCCAGTACTTC.

The CDR3 region is CATGGGGAYEQYF. DNA for the CDR3: TGTGCCACCGGGGGGGGAGGCGCCTACGAGCAGTACTTC. This chain joins TRBV10-3 and TRBJ2-7, with TRBD2 matching over 8 bases. The germline gives CDR1 ENHRY, CDR2 SYGVKD. The CDR3 is 13 residues long. Trimming at V came to 10 bases and at J to 2 bases, leaving 7 bases not matched to a gene.

The V gene is TRBV11-3, the J gene TRBJ2-2; TRBD1 matches 8 bases. The CDR3 runs to 15 residues. The V segment lost 5 bases and the J segment 3 bases; nucleotides outside the gene matches: 5. Germline values: CDR1 SGHNT, CDR2 YENEEA. CDR3 in amino acids: CASSPGGRDTGELFF. In nucleotides, the CDR3 is TGTGCCAGCAGCCCAGGGGGCCGGGACACCGGGGAGCTGTTTTTT.

This chain uses TRBV28 with TRBJ2-1; 12 nucleotides agree with TRBD2. CDR3 length: 15 residues. Looked up from germline, CDR1 is MDHEN and CDR2 is SYDVKM. V shed 7 bases and J 12 bases; nucleotides not matched to a gene: 13. The CDR3, as DNA: TGTGCCAGCACCCTCGGACTAGCGGGACCGGGGGGGCAGTTCTTC. It yields the protein CASTLGLAGPGGQFF.

V and J are TRBV5-1 and TRBJ2-1, with 8 bases aligning to TRBD2. The CDR3 runs 16 residues. From germline, CDR1 is SGHRS and CDR2 YFSETQ. V shed 3 bases and J 0 bases; nucleotides not matched to a gene: 5. The CDR3 sequence: CASSSGSGTSYNEQFF. The DNA for the CDR3 is TGCGCCAGCAGCTCTGGTAGCGGGACCTCCTACAATGAGCAGTTCTTC.

The chain links TRBV5-1 to TRBJ2-5; 8 bases are shared with TRBD1. CDR1 and CDR2 (germline): SGHRS, YFSETQ. The CDR3 spans 14 residues. Trimming cost V 0 bases and J 5 bases; bases outside gene matches: 3. This CDR3 reads CASSLVRGLETQYF. CDR3 coding DNA: TGCGCCAGCAGCTTGGTCAGGGGGCTTGAGACCCAGTACTTC.

As DNA, the CDR3 is TGTGCTAGTGGTTCCAGCGGAAGCACAGATACGCAGTATTTT. Its translation: CASGSSGSTDTQYF. J is TRBJ2-3 and V is TRBV12-5; perhaps TRBD2 as D (5 bases). Germline-derived CDR1 and CDR2 are LGHNT and FRNRAP. This CDR3 contains 14 residues. The ends were cut back, 4 bases at V and 0 bases at J, with 8 bases in the middle.

This chain uses TRBV5-4 with TRBJ1-2, with D perhaps TRBD1 (6 bases). V was trimmed by 4 bases and J by 2 bases, leaving 15 bases between them. This CDR3 spans 15 amino acids. The germline V gene encodes CDR1 SGHNT and CDR2 YYREEE (reference sequence). CDR3 protein: CASSGGGGGNYGYTF. CDR3 in DNA: TGTGCCAGCAGCGGGGGCGGGGGAGGGAACTATGGCTACACCTTC.